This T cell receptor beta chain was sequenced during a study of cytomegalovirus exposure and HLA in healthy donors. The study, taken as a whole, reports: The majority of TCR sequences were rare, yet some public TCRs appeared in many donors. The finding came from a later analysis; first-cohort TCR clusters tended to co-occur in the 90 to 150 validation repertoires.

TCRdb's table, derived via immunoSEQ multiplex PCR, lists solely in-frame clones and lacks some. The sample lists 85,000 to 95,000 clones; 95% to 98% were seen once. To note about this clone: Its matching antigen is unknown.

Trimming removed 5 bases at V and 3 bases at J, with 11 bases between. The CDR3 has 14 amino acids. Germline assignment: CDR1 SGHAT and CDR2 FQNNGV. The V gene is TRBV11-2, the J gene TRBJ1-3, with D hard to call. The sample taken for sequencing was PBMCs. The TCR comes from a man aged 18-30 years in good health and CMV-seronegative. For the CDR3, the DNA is TGTGCCAGCAGCCCTAGCGTAGGTGGAAACACCATATATTTT. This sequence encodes CASSPSVGGNTIYF.